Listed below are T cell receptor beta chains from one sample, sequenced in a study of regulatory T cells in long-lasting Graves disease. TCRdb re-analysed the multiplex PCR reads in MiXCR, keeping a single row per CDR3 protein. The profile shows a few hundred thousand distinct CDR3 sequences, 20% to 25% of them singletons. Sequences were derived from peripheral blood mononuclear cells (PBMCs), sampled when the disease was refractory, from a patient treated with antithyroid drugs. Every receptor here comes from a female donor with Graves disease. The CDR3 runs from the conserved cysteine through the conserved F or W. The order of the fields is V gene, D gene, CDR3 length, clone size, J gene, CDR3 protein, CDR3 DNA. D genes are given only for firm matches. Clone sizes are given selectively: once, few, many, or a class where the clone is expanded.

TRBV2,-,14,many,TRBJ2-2,CASSVTVNTGELFF,TGTGCCAGCAGTGTCACGGTGAACACCGGGGAGCTGTTTTTT
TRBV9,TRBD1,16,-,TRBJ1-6,CASSGAGTGSNSPLHF,TGTGCCAGCAGCGGAGCCGGGACAGGTTCTAATTCACCCCTCCACTTT
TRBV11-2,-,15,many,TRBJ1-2,CASSPGHRTNYGYTF,TGTGCCAGCAGCCCCGGACACCGTACTAACTATGGCTACACCTTC
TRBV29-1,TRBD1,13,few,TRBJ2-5,CSVEPGQGQTQYF,TGCAGCGTTGAGCCGGGACAGGGCCAGACCCAGTACTTC
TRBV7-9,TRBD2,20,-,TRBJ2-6,CASSPKEGLAEPSGANVLTF,TGTGCCAGCAGCCCGAAGGAGGGGCTAGCGGAGCCCTCTGGGGCCAACGTCCTGACTTTC
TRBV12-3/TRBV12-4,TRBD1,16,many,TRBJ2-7,CASSLFVGTGPAEQYF,TGTGCCAGCAGTTTATTCGTTGGGACAGGACCCGCAGAGCAGTACTTC
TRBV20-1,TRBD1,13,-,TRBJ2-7,CSARTGRGYEQYF,TGCAGTGCAAGGACAGGGCGAGGCTACGAGCAGTACTTC
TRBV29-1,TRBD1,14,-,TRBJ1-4,CSVENGQGGEKLFF,TGCAGCGTAGAAAATGGACAGGGAGGTGAAAAACTGTTTTTT
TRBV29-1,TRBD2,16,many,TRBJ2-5,CSVVGGPGLGLETQYF,TGCAGCGTTGTGGGGGGCCCGGGACTAGGGTTAGAGACCCAGTACTTC
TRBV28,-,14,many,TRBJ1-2,CASTTDRPTYGYTF,TGTGCCAGCACTACCGACAGGCCAACCTATGGCTACACCTTC
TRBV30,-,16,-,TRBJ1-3,CAWSVPPASSGNTIYF,TGTGCCTGGAGTGTACCACCGGCTAGCTCTGGAAACACCATATATTTT
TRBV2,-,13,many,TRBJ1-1,CASKGSGDTEAFF,TGTGCCAGCAAGGGGTCAGGGGATACTGAAGCTTTCTTT
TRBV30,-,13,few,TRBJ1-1,CAWNEKGNTEAFF,TGTGCCTGGAACGAGAAGGGGAACACTGAAGCTTTCTTT
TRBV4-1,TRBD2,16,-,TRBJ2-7,CASSQGTGLTAYEQYF,TGCGCCAGCAGCCAAGGTACGGGACTAACCGCCTACGAGCAGTACTTC
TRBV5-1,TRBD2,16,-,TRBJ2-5,CASSSGSGAKQETQYF,TGCGCCAGCAGCTCCGGTAGCGGGGCAAAACAAGAGACCCAGTACTTC
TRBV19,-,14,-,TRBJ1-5,CASSGQTPNQPQHF,TGTGCCAGTAGTGGACAGACTCCAAATCAGCCCCAGCATTTT
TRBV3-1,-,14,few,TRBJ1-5,CASSEEGQFQPQHF,TGTGCCAGCAGCGAAGAAGGACAGTTTCAGCCCCAGCATTTT
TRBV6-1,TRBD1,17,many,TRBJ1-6,CASSVSPGQGLNSPLHF,TGTGCCAGCAGCGTATCACCGGGACAGGGATTGAATTCACCCCTCCACTTT
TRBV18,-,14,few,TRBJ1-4,CASSRVSFDEKLFF,TGTGCCAGCTCACGAGTAAGCTTCGATGAAAAACTGTTTTTT
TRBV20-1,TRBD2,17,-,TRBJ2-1,CSARDLWGTSGSNEQFF,TGCAGTGCTAGAGATCTTTGGGGGACTAGCGGGAGCAATGAGCAGTTCTTC
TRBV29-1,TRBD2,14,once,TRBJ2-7,CSVVSSGRLNEQYF,TGCAGCGTTGTATCTAGCGGGAGATTGAACGAGCAGTACTTC
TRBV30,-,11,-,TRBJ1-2,CAWSVGGGYTF,TGTGCCTGGAGTGTCGGGGGTGGCTACACCTTC
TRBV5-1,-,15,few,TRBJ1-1,CASSPSDSMNTEAFF,TGCGCCAGCAGCCCGTCGGACAGCATGAACACTGAAGCTTTCTTT
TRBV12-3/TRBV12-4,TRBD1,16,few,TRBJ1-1,CASSLAVTGRGAEAFF,TGTGCCAGCAGTTTAGCCGTGACAGGGCGCGGGGCTGAAGCTTTCTTT
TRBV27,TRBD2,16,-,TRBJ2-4,CASSLSGGNYQNIQYF,TGTGCCAGCAGTTTATCGGGAGGGAATTACCAAAACATTCAGTACTTC
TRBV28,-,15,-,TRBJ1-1,CASRPPWGMNTEAFF,TGTGCCAGCAGACCCCCCTGGGGAATGAACACTGAAGCTTTCTTT
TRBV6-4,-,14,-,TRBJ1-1,CASSDSEEGTEAFF,TGTGCCAGCAGTGACTCCGAAGAGGGCACTGAAGCTTTCTTT
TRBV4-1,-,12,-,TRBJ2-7,CASSHPGLEQYF,TGCGCCAGCAGCCACCCAGGGCTCGAGCAGTACTTC
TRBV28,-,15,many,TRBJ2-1,CASSLLGGARNEQFF,TGTGCCAGCAGTTTATTGGGGGGCGCCAGGAATGAGCAGTTCTTC
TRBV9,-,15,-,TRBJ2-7,CASSVGQRYPDEQYF,TGTGCCAGCAGCGTAGGTCAGCGGTACCCAGACGAGCAGTACTTC
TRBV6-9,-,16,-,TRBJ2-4,CASSYFSSRPKNIQYF,TGTGCCAGCAGTTACTTCTCTAGCCGGCCCAAAAACATTCAGTACTTC
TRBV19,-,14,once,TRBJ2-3,CASSPLASTDTQYF,TGTGCCAGTAGTCCACTAGCTAGCACAGATACGCAGTATTTT
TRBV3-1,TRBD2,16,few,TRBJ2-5,CASSQDASGVRETQYF,TGTGCCAGCAGCCAAGATGCTAGCGGGGTTCGCGAGACCCAGTACTTC
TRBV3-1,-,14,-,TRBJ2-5,CASSQDAIQETQYF,TGTGCCAGCAGCCAAGATGCCATCCAAGAGACCCAGTACTTC
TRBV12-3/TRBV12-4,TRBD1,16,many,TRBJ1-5,CASSLGPTGGHQPQHF,TGTGCCAGCAGTTTAGGTCCGACAGGGGGGCATCAGCCCCAGCATTTT
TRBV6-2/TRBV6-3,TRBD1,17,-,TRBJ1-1,CASSYSTGEGMNTEAFF,TGTGCCAGCAGTTACTCTACAGGGGAGGGCATGAACACTGAAGCTTTCTTT
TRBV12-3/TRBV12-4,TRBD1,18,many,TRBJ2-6,CASSLTGNIISGANVLTF,TGTGCCAGCAGTTTGACAGGGAATATCATCTCTGGGGCCAACGTCCTGACTTTC
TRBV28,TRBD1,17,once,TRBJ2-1,CASSPGTGLGSYNEQFF,TGTGCCAGCAGCCCCGGGACAGGGTTGGGCTCCTACAATGAGCAGTTCTTC
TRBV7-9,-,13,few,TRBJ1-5,CASSPEQGRPQHF,TGTGCCAGCAGCCCAGAACAGGGCCGGCCCCAGCATTTT
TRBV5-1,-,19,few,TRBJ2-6,CASSLALGRWASGANVLTF,TGCGCCAGCAGCTTGGCCCTAGGGAGATGGGCTTCTGGGGCCAACGTCCTGACTTTC
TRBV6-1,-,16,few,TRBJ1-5,CASSDWGGGSNQPQHF,TGTGCCAGCAGTGATTGGGGGGGAGGTAGCAATCAGCCCCAGCATTTT
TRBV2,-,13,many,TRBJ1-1,CASSELLSLGAFF,TGTGCCAGCAGTGAACTATTGTCTCTTGGAGCTTTCTTT
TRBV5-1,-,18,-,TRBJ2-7,CASSLATGSALLSYEQYF,TGCGCCAGCAGCTTGGCCACCGGGTCAGCTCTACTCTCCTACGAGCAGTACTTC
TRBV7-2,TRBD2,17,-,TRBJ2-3,CASSTSGLAGDTYTQYF,TGTGCCAGCAGCACCTCGGGACTAGCGGGAGACACGTATACGCAGTATTTT
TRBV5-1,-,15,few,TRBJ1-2,CASSLKDLTNYGYTF,TGCGCCAGCAGCTTAAAGGACCTCACTAACTATGGCTACACCTTC
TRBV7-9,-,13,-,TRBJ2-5,CASTLYPQETQYF,TGTGCCAGCACTCTGTATCCTCAAGAGACCCAGTACTTC
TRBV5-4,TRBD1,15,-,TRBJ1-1,CASSVTRDRGTEAFF,TGTGCCAGCAGCGTTACCCGGGACAGGGGCACTGAAGCTTTCTTT
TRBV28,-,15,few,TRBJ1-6,CASTPRGAYNSPLHF,TGTGCCAGCACCCCGAGGGGGGCCTATAATTCACCCCTCCACTTT
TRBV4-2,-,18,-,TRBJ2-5,CASSQDEGGGRPQETQYF,TGTGCCAGCAGCCAAGATGAAGGAGGAGGGAGGCCTCAAGAGACCCAGTACTTC
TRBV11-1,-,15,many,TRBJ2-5,CASSLVGGYRETQYF,TGTGCCAGCAGCTTAGTCGGAGGGTATCGGGAGACCCAGTACTTC
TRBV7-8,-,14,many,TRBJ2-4,CASSLERAKNIQYF,TGTGCCAGCAGCTTAGAGCGAGCCAAAAACATTCAGTACTTC
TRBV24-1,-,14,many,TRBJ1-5,CATSDGEFNQPQHF,TGTGCCACCAGTGATGGGGAATTCAATCAGCCCCAGCATTTT
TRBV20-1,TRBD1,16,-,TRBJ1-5,CSARVSGQGDHQPQHF,TGCAGTGCTAGAGTTTCGGGACAGGGGGACCATCAGCCCCAGCATTTT
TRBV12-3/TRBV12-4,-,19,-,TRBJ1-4,CASSLALSKRGALRGKLFF,TGTGCCAGCAGTTTAGCGCTGAGTAAAAGGGGGGCTCTGCGGGGAAAACTGTTTTTT
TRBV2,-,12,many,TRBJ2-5,CASSEVTQTQYF,TGTGCCAGCAGTGAAGTCACCCAGACCCAGTACTTC